This section outlines one T cell receptor beta chain sequence together with its context. Its antigen is unidentified. This specimen belongs to a study of neoadjuvant anti-PD-1 for oral cavity cancer. Looking at the study overall: Around day 43, patients without progression received a fourth nivolumab dose before surgery. Study-wide results and caveats: With a few patients per group, TCR findings need larger cohorts.

Stage II-IVA oral cavity squamous cell carcinoma was new and untreated by systemic or radiation therapy. The V gene's germline CDR1 is SGHAT and CDR2 FQNNGV. This CDR3 is built from 15 residues. The V gene end was trimmed by 4 bases and the J gene end by 9 bases; junction bases not matched to a gene: 6. Assay used: immunoSEQ multiplex PCR; TCRdb lists only in-frame clones, some missing. This sample yields thousands of clones, of which approximately 54% are seen a single time; more than 6% belongs to the top ten. The material was tumor tissue, obtained before nivolumab (anti-PD-1) treatment. The gene calls are TRBV11-2 and TRBJ2-1; 13 bases match TRBD2. This TCR was sampled from a person aged 35 to 85 with oral cavity squamous cell carcinoma. The DNA for the CDR3 is TGTGCCAGCAGCTCACTAGCGGGAGGGCGGGCTGAGCAGTTCTTC. The encoded protein is CASSSLAGGRAEQFF. Using reference TRBV11-2 and TRBJ2-1 for the parts outside the CDR3, the full variable domain is EAGVAQSPRYKIIEKRQSVAFWCNPISGHATLYWYQQILGQGPKLLIQFQNNGVVDDSQLPKDRFSAERLKGVDSTLKIQPAKLEDSAVYLCASSSLAGGRAEQFFGPGTRLTVL.